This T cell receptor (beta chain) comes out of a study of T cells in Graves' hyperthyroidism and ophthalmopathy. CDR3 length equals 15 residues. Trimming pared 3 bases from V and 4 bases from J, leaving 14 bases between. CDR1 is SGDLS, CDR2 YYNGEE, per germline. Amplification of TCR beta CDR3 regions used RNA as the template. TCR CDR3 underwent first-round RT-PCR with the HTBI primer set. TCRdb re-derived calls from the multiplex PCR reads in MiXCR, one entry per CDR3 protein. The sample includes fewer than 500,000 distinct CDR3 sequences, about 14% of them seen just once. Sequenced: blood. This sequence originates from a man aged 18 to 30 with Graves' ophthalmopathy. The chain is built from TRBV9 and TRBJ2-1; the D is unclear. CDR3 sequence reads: CASSGGGEPYNEQFF. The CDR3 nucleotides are TGTGCCAGCAGCGGGGGTGGTGAGCCTTACAATGAGCAGTTCTTC.